The rows below give T cell receptor beta chains drawn from one sample of a study of T-cell memory formation after mild COVID-19. TCRdb recomputed calls from the 5' RACE reads with MiXCR, one row per CDR3 protein. The sample carries more than 350,000 distinct CDR3 sequences, 20% to 25% recorded once. The sequenced material came from PBMCs or a T cell subset sorted from them (not recorded which). These receptors came from an adult woman who had mild COVID-19 (a few samples of this study predate the infection). Cell type and time point are not known. Each CDR3 is given with its conserved first and last residue. Each record gives: clone size, D gene, J gene, V gene, CDR3 protein, CDR3 DNA. D genes are given only for firm matches. Expanded clones are given a class, and other clones once, few, many or no size at all.

few	.	TRBJ2-1	TRBV18	CASSPPLSFGYNEQFF	TGTGCCAGCTCACCACCTCTCAGTTTTGGATACAATGAGCAGTTCTTC
few	.	TRBJ2-1	TRBV29-1	CSVVQGYNEQFF	TGCAGCGTGGTACAGGGCTACAATGAGCAGTTCTTC
few	.	TRBJ2-2	TRBV12-3/TRBV12-4	CASRLGQQNTGELFF	TGTGCCAGCCGGTTGGGACAACAGAACACCGGGGAGCTGTTTTTT
.	.	TRBJ2-5	TRBV29-1	CSVTRGQETQYF	TGCAGCGTCACCCGGGGGCAAGAGACCCAGTACTTC
.	.	TRBJ1-1	TRBV13	CASSTQVPPRDTEAFF	TGTGCCAGCAGCACTCAGGTCCCACCCCGGGACACTGAAGCTTTCTTT
.	TRBD1	TRBJ1-2	TRBV18	CASSEDRVSGYTF	TGTGCCAGCTCCGAAGACAGGGTCTCTGGCTACACCTTC
few	.	TRBJ1-2	TRBV5-6	CASSFREAYGYTF	TGTGCCAGCAGCTTCAGGGAGGCCTATGGCTACACCTTC
.	.	TRBJ2-7	TRBV28	CASSLTTGKQYF	TGTGCCAGCAGTTTAACAACAGGGAAGCAGTACTTC
few	.	TRBJ2-5	TRBV7-4	CASSEGLFQETQYF	TGTGCCAGCAGCGAGGGACTTTTCCAAGAGACCCAGTACTTC
.	TRBD1	TRBJ2-2	TRBV5-1	CASSLAWTGPTGELFF	TGCGCCAGCAGCTTGGCCTGGACAGGACCCACCGGGGAGCTGTTTTTT
few	.	TRBJ1-5	TRBV15	CATSRDGGGPQHF	TGTGCCACCAGCAGAGATGGGGGGGGGCCCCAGCATTTT
few	.	TRBJ2-3	TRBV7-9	CASSPGGGKDTQYF	TGTGCCAGCAGCCCCGGGGGCGGGAAGGATACGCAGTATTTT
.	TRBD1	TRBJ2-7	TRBV12-3/TRBV12-4	CASSRGQVSDEQYF	TGTGCCAGCAGTCGTGGACAGGTGTCCGACGAGCAGTACTTC
few	.	TRBJ1-5	TRBV20-1	CSASGSAYTQPQHF	TGCAGTGCTTCTGGGTCGGCCTACACTCAGCCCCAGCATTTT
few	.	TRBJ1-4	TRBV3-1	CASSLQGAGEKLFF	TGTGCCAGCAGCCTTCAGGGAGCAGGTGAAAAACTGTTTTTT
many	.	TRBJ2-1	TRBV4-3	CASSPVETSSYNEQFF	TGCGCCAGCAGCCCAGTAGAGACTAGCTCCTACAATGAGCAGTTCTTC
many	.	TRBJ2-1	TRBV9	CASSDYRDNEQFF	TGTGCCAGCAGCGACTACCGGGACAATGAGCAGTTCTTC
.	TRBD2	TRBJ2-1	TRBV7-2	CASSLASWTSYYNEQFF	TGTGCCAGCAGCTTAGCATCTTGGACTAGCTACTACAATGAGCAGTTCTTC
many	.	TRBJ2-4	TRBV15	CATDSGIAKNIQYF	TGTGCCACGGACTCTGGGATAGCCAAAAACATTCAGTACTTC
few	.	TRBJ1-4	TRBV2	CASSYGAEKLFF	TGTGCCAGCAGTTACGGGGCTGAAAAACTGTTTTTT
.	TRBD2	TRBJ2-7	TRBV6-5	CASSYSGSGARGYEQYF	TGTGCCAGCAGTTACTCGGGTAGCGGGGCAAGAGGCTACGAGCAGTACTTC
.	.	TRBJ1-2	TRBV6-5	CASSYTRGAGYGYTF	TGTGCCAGCAGTTACACCCGGGGGGCAGGGTATGGCTACACCTTC
.	.	TRBJ1-3	TRBV30	CAWSTTSGNTIYF	TGTGCCTGGTCGACAACCTCTGGAAACACCATATATTTT
few	TRBD1	TRBJ1-1	TRBV12-3/TRBV12-4	CASSPDRGLNTEAFF	TGTGCCAGCAGTCCGGACAGGGGTTTGAACACTGAAGCTTTCTTT
.	TRBD2	TRBJ2-1	TRBV2	CASSGLAGDEQFF	TGTGCCAGCAGTGGACTAGCGGGAGATGAGCAGTTCTTC
few	TRBD2	TRBJ2-1	TRBV20-1	CSARLRLAERNEQFF	TGCAGTGCTAGGCTTCGACTAGCGGAAAGGAATGAGCAGTTCTTC
.	.	TRBJ2-7	TRBV3-1	CASSQDTGWGRQYF	TGTGCCAGCAGCCAAGATACGGGTTGGGGGAGGCAGTACTTC
.	.	TRBJ2-7	TRBV7-9	CASSLRGTYYEQYF	TGTGCCAGCAGCTTACGAGGGACCTACTACGAGCAGTACTTC
.	.	TRBJ2-1	TRBV6-2/TRBV6-3	CASKQSSYNEQFF	TGTGCCAGCAAGCAGAGCTCCTACAATGAGCAGTTCTTC
many	.	TRBJ2-5	TRBV5-1	CASSLGIETQYF	TGCGCCAGCAGCTTGGGCATAGAGACCCAGTACTTC
.	.	TRBJ1-4	TRBV6-6	CASTDSTNEKLFF	TGTGCCAGCACGGACAGCACCAATGAAAAACTGTTTTTT
few	TRBD2	TRBJ2-1	TRBV27	CASKGTSGRASSYNEQFF	TGTGCCAGCAAAGGGACTAGCGGGAGGGCTAGCTCCTACAATGAGCAGTTCTTC
few	TRBD2	TRBJ2-7	TRBV4-2	CASSPYQIIAGSYEQYF	TGTGCCAGCAGCCCCTACCAGATAATAGCGGGATCCTACGAGCAGTACTTC
.	.	TRBJ2-7	TRBV29-1	CSVVGSFEQYF	TGCAGCGTTGTTGGGAGCTTCGAGCAGTACTTC
few	TRBD1	TRBJ1-5	TRBV15	CATSRARAGGNQPQHF	TGTGCCACCAGCAGAGCAAGGGCAGGGGGAAATCAGCCCCAGCATTTT
.	TRBD1	TRBJ1-2	TRBV5-5	CASRDRGQVDGYTF	TGTGCCAGCCGGGACAGGGGGCAAGTGGATGGCTACACCTTC
few	.	TRBJ2-3	TRBV15	CATSRGGTDTQYF	TGTGCCACCAGCAGAGGAGGGACAGATACGCAGTATTTT
few	.	TRBJ1-6	TRBV7-8	CASSTSGSGTSPLHF	TGTGCCAGCAGCACCTCGGGATCCGGGACTTCACCCCTCCACTTT
once	TRBD2	TRBJ2-2	TRBV7-9	CASSLVSALLAGGDTGELFF	TGTGCCAGCAGCTTAGTATCCGCACTTCTAGCGGGAGGAGACACCGGGGAGCTGTTTTTT
few	TRBD1	TRBJ2-1	TRBV5-6	CASSFSGTGHNEQFF	TGTGCCAGCAGCTTCTCCGGGACAGGGCACAATGAGCAGTTCTTC
.	.	TRBJ2-5	TRBV4-3	CASSQVGEPPETQYF	TGCGCCAGCAGCCAGGTCGGGGAGCCCCCAGAGACCCAGTACTTC
.	.	TRBJ2-7	TRBV4-3	CASSQAETGPPYEQYF	TGCGCCAGCAGCCAAGCCGAAACAGGGCCCCCCTACGAGCAGTACTTC
.	.	TRBJ2-2	TRBV5-1	CASRGGVSTGELFF	TGCGCCAGCAGGGGGGGCGTTAGCACCGGGGAGCTGTTTTTT
few	.	TRBJ2-1	TRBV6-6	CATNLLGPTGEQFF	TGTGCCACCAACTTACTAGGACCGACGGGAGAGCAGTTCTTC
few	.	TRBJ2-1	TRBV11-2	CASGDTATTTSYNEQFF	TGTGCCAGCGGGGATACTGCTACCACAACTAGCTACAATGAGCAGTTCTTC
.	.	TRBJ1-3	TRBV9	CASSVEGEGNTIYF	TGTGCCAGCAGCGTAGAAGGGGAAGGAAACACCATATATTTT
.	.	TRBJ2-7	TRBV7-2	CASSSQMNNEQYF	TGTGCCAGCAGCTCACAGATGAATAACGAGCAGTACTTC
many	TRBD2	TRBJ2-1	TRBV5-1	CASSTGTSGNNEQFF	TGCGCCAGCAGCACCGGGACTAGCGGAAACAATGAGCAGTTCTTC
.	.	TRBJ2-4	TRBV7-9	CASSLFNSPKNIQYF	TGTGCCAGCAGCTTATTTAACAGCCCGAAAAACATTCAGTACTTC
.	TRBD2	TRBJ2-2	TRBV27	CASHSLAGGPLRTDTGELFF	TGTGCCAGCCACTCACTAGCGGGGGGGCCGCTCAGGACGGACACCGGGGAGCTGTTTTTT
.	TRBD1	TRBJ2-1	TRBV7-9	CASSLQGAPYNEQFF	TGTGCCAGCAGCTTACAGGGGGCTCCCTACAATGAGCAGTTCTTC
many	.	TRBJ1-1	TRBV7-9	CASSLVGVGENTEAFF	TGTGCCAGCAGCTTAGTGGGGGTTGGGGAGAACACTGAAGCTTTCTTT
.	TRBD2	TRBJ2-3	TRBV9	CASSPHGLAGGTDTQYF	TGTGCCAGCAGCCCACACGGACTAGCGGGGGGCACAGATACGCAGTATTTT
.	.	TRBJ1-2	TRBV6-2/TRBV6-3	CASSYGRDVGYTF	TGTGCCAGCAGTTACGGCAGGGATGTCGGCTACACCTTC
few	TRBD2	TRBJ2-1	TRBV5-5	CASSPATSGGTYEQFF	TGTGCCAGCAGCCCGGCGACTAGCGGGGGGACCTATGAGCAGTTCTTC
few	.	TRBJ2-7	TRBV4-3	CASSQDAGHYEQYF	TGCGCCAGCAGCCAAGACGCAGGGCACTACGAGCAGTACTTC
many	.	TRBJ2-3	TRBV7-2	CASSLGGADTQYF	TGTGCCAGCAGCTTAGGCGGCGCAGATACGCAGTATTTT
.	.	TRBJ2-7	TRBV4-1	CASSANSYEQYF	TGCGCCAGCAGCGCCAACTCCTACGAGCAGTACTTC
.	.	TRBJ2-3	TRBV5-1	CASSSPVSTDTQYF	TGCGCCAGCAGCTCTCCGGTTAGCACAGATACGCAGTATTTT
.	TRBD1	TRBJ2-7	TRBV7-2	CASSSGTGGSREQYF	TGTGCCAGCAGCTCCGGGACAGGGGGAAGTCGGGAGCAGTACTTC